The clone carrying this T cell receptor beta chain was detected only a few times. Its antigen is currently unknown. CD45RO-negative CD8 cells positively selected for CCR7 made up the naive population, which excluded terminally differentiated effector memory CD45RA+ cells. The data were obtained in a study of shared clonotypes between healthy human individuals. About the research overall: CD4 naive and CD4 memory each took three plates per donor, while CD8 naive took two and CD8 memory one.

Clones were read by immunoSEQ multiplex PCR, and TCRdb kept only the in-frame ones, dropping some. The table lists approximately 2,200,000 clones, under 95% of them singletons. General study points: In contrast to clonotypes shared by all four donors, non-shared clonotypes had lower generation probabilities. Only blood was sampled, and tissue TCR repertoires likely differ from blood ones.

Germline V CDR1 and CDR2: PRHDT, FYEKMQ (reference sequence). V lost 0 bases and J 0 bases, leaving 11 bases between the germline ends. This CDR3 is built from 16 residues. The chain carries TRBV13 and TRBJ1-1; tentatively, D is TRBD1 (6 bases). The sequenced sample consisted of naive CD8+ T cells from PBMCs. The TCR comes from a man younger than 30 in good health. Some clones in this sample may be carry-over from other donors' samples. DNA of the CDR3: TGTGCCAGCAGCTTAGGGGACAGCCTCATGAACACTGAAGCTTTCTTT. Amino acids: CASSLGDSLMNTEAFF.